The entry that follows covers one T cell receptor beta chain sequence. Its target is not known. Profiled with immunoSEQ multiplex PCR; TCRdb holds only in-frame clones, not every one. The table lists about 820,000 clones, 85% to 95% of them singletons. Naive CD8 cells were CD45RO-negative, positively selected for CCR7, excluding terminally differentiated effector memory CD45RA+ cells. Free of recent acute infections or vaccinations, the donors were healthy HIV-negative adults. This sample is drawn from a study of shared clonotypes between healthy human individuals. Study findings and constraints: Non-shared clonotypes displayed generation probabilities falling below those of clonotypes present in all four donors. Four donors held approximately 5% of naive CD4 clonotypes in common. Blood was the sole source, and tissue repertoires probably differ.

V was trimmed by 9 bases and J by 6 bases, leaving 23 bases between them. The CDR3 runs to 15 residues. Germline V gene data show CDR1 as LNHDA and CDR2 as SQIVND (reference sequence). The chain recombines TRBV19 with TRBJ1-2; D ambiguous. The TCR was taken from a man between 25 and 39 years old in good health. The sequenced sample was naive CD8+ T cells sorted from blood. The chain's CDR3 is CASRRDPGRENGYTF. The CDR3 DNA follows: TGTGCCAGCCGTAGAGACCCTGGACGGGAAAATGGCTACACCTTC.